Presented here are 17 T cell receptor beta chains from one specimen sequenced in a study of T cell responses to AZD1222 COVID-19 vaccine. Sequenced by immunoSEQ multiplex PCR; TCRdb stores in-frame clones only, minus some. In the table there are about 83,000 clones, roughly 90% of which are singletons. The specimen comprised peripheral blood, sampled on day 0 of MenACWY control vaccination. The receptors shown here come from an adult in good health.

This chain uses TRBV7-9 with TRBJ1-4; 11 bases are a match to TRBD1. CDR1 and CDR2 (germline): SEHNR, FQNEAQ (reference sequence). The CDR3 covers 16 residues. The V gene end was trimmed by 5 bases and the J gene end by 3 bases; junction bases not matched to a gene: 5. This chain's CDR3 is CASSTDRGLANEKLFF. DNA for the CDR3: TGTGCCAGCAGCACGGACAGGGGGCTGGCTAATGAAAAACTGTTTTTT.

In its sample, this clone was seen once. This CDR3 reads CSVEGGGWPYEQYF. The CDR3 bases are TGCAGCGTTGAAGGAGGGGGGTGGCCCTACGAGCAGTACTTC. The chain links TRBV29-1 to TRBJ2-7; the D gene could be TRBD1 or TRBD2 (6 bases each). The germline V gene has CDR1 SQVTM and CDR2 ANQGSEA. The CDR3 spans 14 residues. Trimming took off 1 base at V and 2 bases at J, with 12 bases between the two ends.

V and J are TRBV24-1 and TRBJ1-5; D is ambiguous. V lost 0 bases to trimming and J lost 9 bases, with 5 bases between them. The germline V gene has CDR1 KGHDR and CDR2 SFDVKD. The CDR3 has 12 amino acids. The CDR3 protein is CATSDLWGPQHF. CDR3 coding DNA: TGTGCCACCAGTGATTTGTGGGGGCCCCAGCATTTT.

The rearrangement joins TRBV10-1 to TRBJ2-7, with 9 positions matching TRBD1. With 8 bases clipped from V and 3 bases from J, the junction kept 5 bases outside the gene matches. Germline V CDR1 and CDR2: WNHNN, SYGVQD (reference sequence). The CDR3 runs to 13 residues. CDR3 in amino acids: CASARDRDYEQYF. CDR3 bases: TGCGCCAGCGCCCGGGACAGGGACTACGAGCAGTACTTC.

The rearrangement joins TRBV5-4 to TRBJ1-1, with 7 bases that match TRBD1. J gave up 11 bases and V 3 bases, and 10 bases lay outside the gene matches. Per germline, CDR1 SGHNT and CDR2 YYREEE (reference sequence). The CDR3 is made up of 13 amino acids. CDR3 residues: CASSSGTEENAFF. The CDR3 nucleotides read TGTGCCAGCAGCTCCGGGACAGAGGAGAACGCTTTCTTT.

The chain recombines TRBV29-1 with TRBJ1-2, with 10 bases that match TRBD1. Germline CDR1 reads SQVTM; CDR2 reads ANQGSEA. CDR3 length equals 13 residues. The junction had 4 bases not matched to a gene; V was cut back by 7 bases and J by 2 bases. The CDR3 region is CSAGGQGNYGYTF. The CDR3 DNA reads as TGCAGCGCCGGGGGACAGGGGAACTATGGCTACACCTTC.

Comment on this clone: Distinct nucleotide sequences in the sample also encode this CDR3. The chain joins TRBV5-6 to TRBJ2-5, with 9 bases aligning to TRBD1. The CDR3 has 14 amino acids. V lost 3 bases to trimming and J lost 4 bases; unmatched junction nucleotides: 4. The germline gives CDR1 SGHDT, CDR2 YYEEEE. In nucleotides, the CDR3 is TGTGCCAGCAGCTGGGACAGGGCAACAGAGACCCAGTACTTC. It specifies CASSWDRATETQYF. The variable domain in full, with the rest retrieved from reference TRBV5-6 and TRBJ2-5, is DAGVTQSPTHLIKTRGQQVTLRCSPKSGHDTVSWYQQALGQGPQFIFQYYEEEERQRGNFPDRFSGHQFPNYSSELNVNALLLGDSALYLCASSWDRATETQYFGPGTRLLVL.

V is TRBV30 and J is TRBJ1-3, with D hard to call. Germline CDR1 and CDR2: GTSNPN and SVGIG (reference sequence). The V and J ends lost 2 bases and 0 bases respectively, with 8 bases between them. The CDR3 length is 14 residues. Written as DNA, the CDR3 is TGTGCCTGGAGTATCGACCTCTCTGGAAACACCATATATTTT. Residues: CAWSIDLSGNTIYF.

This chain connects TRBV30 to TRBJ2-7; no clear D. The V end was cut by 1 base, the J end by 1 base, with 11 bases between. Germline lookup yields CDR1 GTSNPN and CDR2 SVGIG (reference sequence). The CDR3 is 14 residues long. CDR3 nucleotide sequence: TGTGCCTGGAGTGACCCGCTGGGGTCCTACGAGCAGTACTTC. Its protein product is CAWSDPLGSYEQYF.

V is TRBV18 and J is TRBJ1-4; no clear D gene. The CDR3 has 16 residues. Germline values: CDR1 KGHSH, CDR2 LQKENI. V shed 0 bases and J shed 4 bases, with 12 bases lying between them. Here the CDR3 reads CASSPPRAAHNEKLFF. CDR3 DNA sequence: TGTGCCAGCTCACCACCACGGGCAGCGCATAATGAAAAACTGTTTTTT.

The chain uses TRBV5-6 and TRBJ1-2, with 7 bases matching TRBD1. The germline CDR1 and CDR2 sequences are SGHDT and YYEEEE. The CDR3 runs to 14 residues. J was trimmed by 3 bases and V by 4 bases; bases with no gene match: 6. The CDR3 region is CASSIRDRDYGYTF. In DNA form, the CDR3 reads TGTGCCAGCAGCATCCGGGACAGAGACTATGGCTACACCTTC.

V and J are TRBV10-1 and TRBJ2-1; 14 positions match TRBD2. The CDR3 contains 16 residues. V gave up 6 bases and J gave up 2 bases; unmatched junction bases: 3. The germline V gene has CDR1 WNHNN and CDR2 SYGVQD (reference sequence). The CDR3 DNA sequence: TGCGCCAGCAGCGCGGGACTAGCGGGAGCCTACAATGAGCAGTTCTTC. Translation gives CASSAGLAGAYNEQFF.

The chain employs TRBV10-3 and TRBJ1-1; D is undetermined. This CDR3 comprises 13 residues. The ends were cut back, 2 bases at V and 2 bases at J, with 6 bases in the middle. Per germline, CDR1 ENHRY and CDR2 SYGVKD. This chain's CDR3 is CAISEGLNTEAFF. The CDR3 nucleotides read TGTGCCATCAGTGAGGGGCTTAACACTGAAGCTTTCTTT.

This chain connects TRBV14 to TRBJ1-3; no definite D call. Trimming stripped 1 base from V and 10 bases from J, with 8 bases between. The CDR3 is 12 amino acids. Per the germline V gene, CDR1 is SGHDN and CDR2 is FVKESK. The CDR3 DNA follows: TGTGCCAGCAGCCAAGGGCTAAGGACCATATATTTT. Protein sequence: CASSQGLRTIYF.

The rearrangement links TRBV14 to TRBJ1-1; D unresolved. V was clipped by 4 bases and J by 6 bases, with 21 bases between them. This CDR3 is built from 16 residues. The germline gives CDR1 SGHDN, CDR2 FVKESK. CDR3 nucleotide sequence: TGTGCCAGCAGCCCCAGGACTCACAGCCGGACTTCTGAAGCTTTCTTT. Translated: CASSPRTHSRTSEAFF. The variable domain in full, with the rest retrieved from reference TRBV14 and TRBJ1-1, is EAGVTQFPSHSVIEKGQTVTLRCDPISGHDNLYWYRRVMGKEIKFLLHFVKESKQDESGMPNNRFLAERTGGTYSTLKVQPAELEDSGVYFCASSPRTHSRTSEAFFGQGTRLTVV.

This rearrangement joins TRBV6-2 or TRBV6-3 to TRBJ2-7; D remains unclear. CDR1 and CDR2 from the germline V gene are MNHEY and SVGEGT. The CDR3 consists of 12 residues. V dropped 3 bases and J dropped 0 bases, with 3 bases sitting between them. The CDR3 DNA sequence: TGTGCCAGCAGTTATAGCTCCTACGAGCAGTACTTC. This encodes CASSYSSYEQYF.

J is TRBJ2-5 and V is TRBV5-4; tentative D call: TRBD2 (6 bases). Trimming pared 4 bases from V and 1 base from J, leaving 17 bases between. This CDR3 contains 16 residues. Germline V CDR1 and CDR2: SGHNT, YYREEE (reference sequence). The CDR3 sequence is CASSPNLAGPQETQYF. The DNA for the CDR3 is TGTGCCAGCAGCCCCAACCTGGCGGGACCCCAAGAGACCCAGTACTTC.